This T cell receptor beta chain was identified during a study of identical twins. Healthy Caucasians made up all donors. TCRdb used MiXCR to reprocess the 5' RACE reads, holding one entry per CDR3 protein. In the table there are approximately 140,000 distinct CDR3 sequences, 3.5% of which are singletons. CDR3 size: 14 residues. Germline V gene data show CDR1 as MNHEY and CDR2 as SMNVEV (reference sequence). V was trimmed by 1 base and J by 3 bases, leaving 4 bases between them. This clonotype has a count of ten or more. This sequence was found in a man aged 18 to 29 in good health. Material for sequencing was memory T cells sorted from blood. The chain carries TRBV27 and TRBJ2-6, with unresolved D. Written as DNA, the CDR3 is TGTGCCAGCAGTTTATATGGTGGGGCCAACGTCCTGACTTTC. It encodes CASSLYGGANVLTF.